The clone carrying this TCR beta chain was recorded only once. Its antigen is undetermined. Time point noted: blood 2 weeks post-SBRT. Sample treatment: 15 Gy SBRT to primary tumor, nephrectomy 4 weeks later. Blood was sampled at baseline, 2 weeks and 4 weeks after SBRT. This renal cell carcinoma was of the clear cell type. The entry originates in a study of radiation and T cells in renal cell carcinoma. Only in-frame clones appear in the TCRdb table, and some are missing; sequencing was by immunoSEQ multiplex PCR. The repertoire consists of 60,000 to 80,000 clones, with roughly 82% occurring once and the leading ten covering approximately 6.4%. The CDR3 sequence is 15 residues long. Study-level results: In blood, top tumor clones expanded by 2 weeks, shrinking by 4.

This TCR came from a man aged 55 to 69 with renal cell carcinoma. V usage is TRBV12-1 and J usage is TRBJ2-3; no DNA check was done on the table's D call, TRBD2. TRBV12-1 has pseudogene status. The sequenced sample was blood, obtained from a patient whose treatment included radiotherapy and nephrectomy. The DNA of the CDR3 is TGTGCCAGTAGGACTAGCGGGGGAGGGACAGATACGCAGTATTTT. It encodes CASRTSGGGTDTQYF.